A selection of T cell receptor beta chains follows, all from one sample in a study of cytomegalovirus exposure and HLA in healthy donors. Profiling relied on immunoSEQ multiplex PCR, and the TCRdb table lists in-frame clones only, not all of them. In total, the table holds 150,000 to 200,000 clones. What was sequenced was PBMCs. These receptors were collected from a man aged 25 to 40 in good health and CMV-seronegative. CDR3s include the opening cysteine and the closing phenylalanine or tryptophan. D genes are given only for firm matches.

DNA: TGTGCCAGCAGTTCGCTGCGGGGCTCGAGACAGATTGCTAACTATGGCTACACCTTC; CDR3: CASSSLRGSRQIANYGYTF; V: TRBV27; J: TRBJ1-2; D: NA
DNA: TGTGCCAGTAGTCGAGGGTATGAGGGTTCACCCCTCCACTTT; CDR3: CASSRGYEGSPLHF; V: TRBV19; J: TRBJ1-6; D: NA
DNA: TGTGCCAGCAGTTTCAGGGATTATGGCTACACCTTC; CDR3: CASSFRDYGYTF; V: TRBV28; J: TRBJ1-2; D: NA
DNA: TGTGCCAGCAGCAAAGGACGAACCGAGGATAATAACTATGGCTACACCTTC; CDR3: CASSKGRTEDNNYGYTF; V: TRBV21-1; J: TRBJ1-2; D: NA
DNA: TGTGCCATCAGTGATCGACAGGGTGTCTCAGGTTCACCCCTCCACTTT; CDR3: CAISDRQGVSGSPLHF; V: TRBV10-3; J: TRBJ1-6; D: TRBD1
DNA: TGCGCCAGCAGCTTATACGGACAACCTGACGTGGCTTTCTTT; CDR3: CASSLYGQPDVAFF; V: TRBV5-1; J: TRBJ1-1; D: NA
DNA: TGTGCCAGCACTCCCCCCGCGGGCGGCAATCAGCCCCAGCATTTT; CDR3: CASTPPAGGNQPQHF; V: TRBV6-1; J: TRBJ1-5; D: NA
DNA: TGTGCCAGAAGCCCCGGGGACAGCGCAACTAATGAAAAACTGTTTTTT; CDR3: CARSPGDSATNEKLFF; V: TRBV5-3; J: TRBJ1-4; D: TRBD1
DNA: TGTGCCAGCAGCGTAGGCGGGGGGACAGGGACCTACGAGCAGTACTTC; CDR3: CASSVGGGTGTYEQYF; V: TRBV9; J: TRBJ2-7; D: NA
DNA: TGTGCCAGCAGGCCCGGGGTAGCGGCTCGTCGGAAAGAGCAGTACTTC; CDR3: CASRPGVAARRKEQYF; V: TRBV2; J: TRBJ2-7; D: NA
DNA: TGTGCCAGCTCACCTTCCGGACAGGGGCGCCTCGGGACACCCCTCCACTTT; CDR3: CASSPSGQGRLGTPLHF; V: TRBV18; J: TRBJ1-6; D: TRBD1
DNA: TGTGCCAGCGTAGGCGAGGTGAACACTGAAGCTTTCTTT; CDR3: CASVGEVNTEAFF; V: TRBV2; J: TRBJ1-1; D: NA
DNA: TGTGCCAGCAGCGCCACTTCCCGGGGTCGGGGAAACACCATATATTTT; CDR3: CASSATSRGRGNTIYF; V: TRBV7-6; J: TRBJ1-3; D: NA
DNA: TGTGCCTGGAGTCGGGGAGGGGCCCCCTATGGCTACACCTTC; CDR3: CAWSRGGAPYGYTF; V: TRBV30; J: TRBJ1-2; D: NA
DNA: TGTGCCAGCTCACCCCCGGGTGGCGGGGGTAGCGGAACAGATACGCAGTATTTT; CDR3: CASSPPGGGGSGTDTQYF; V: TRBV18; J: TRBJ2-3; D: TRBD2
DNA: TGCGCCAGCAGTCAATCTAGAGCAGGGGGGTACTACGAGCAGTACTTC; CDR3: CASSQSRAGGYYEQYF; V: TRBV23-1; J: TRBJ2-7; D: NA
DNA: TGTGCCAGCTCACCTTTGGGGACAGGGCCCGCGAACACCGGGGAGCTGTTTTTT; CDR3: CASSPLGTGPANTGELFF; V: TRBV18; J: TRBJ2-2; D: TRBD1
DNA: TGTGCCAGCAGTTCCGGGACAGGGATAACTGAAGCTTTCTTT; CDR3: CASSSGTGITEAFF; V: TRBV27; J: TRBJ1-1; D: TRBD1
DNA: TGTGCCAGCAGCTTAGAGATAGCGGGAGGTAGCAATGAGCAGTTCTTC; CDR3: CASSLEIAGGSNEQFF; V: TRBV7-6; J: TRBJ2-1; D: TRBD2
DNA: TGCAGCGTCCACGTAACCGGTGACACTGAAGCTTTCTTT; CDR3: CSVHVTGDTEAFF; V: TRBV29-1; J: TRBJ1-1; D: NA
DNA: TGCAGCGTTGCAAGACAGGGGCTACCCTACGAGCAGTACTTC; CDR3: CSVARQGLPYEQYF; V: TRBV29-1; J: TRBJ2-7; D: TRBD1
DNA: TGTGCCTGGAGTGTACTTGGTTCAGTCGGAGCGAACACCGGGGAGCTGTTTTTT; CDR3: CAWSVLGSVGANTGELFF; V: TRBV30; J: TRBJ2-2; D: NA
DNA: TGTGCCAGCAGTTACTCGATTCAGGTCGCCTCCTACGAGCAGTACTTC; CDR3: CASSYSIQVASYEQYF; V: TRBV6-5; J: TRBJ2-7; D: NA
DNA: TGTGCCAGCAGCTTACAGGGGGGTACACTCACAGATACGCAGTATTTT; CDR3: CASSLQGGTLTDTQYF; V: TRBV7-2; J: TRBJ2-3; D: NA
DNA: TGCAGCGTTGTCTCGGGACTACATACTGAGCAGTTCTTC; CDR3: CSVVSGLHTEQFF; V: TRBV29-1; J: TRBJ2-1; D: TRBD2
DNA: TGTGCCAGCAGTTATACACAGATCTCCAATGAGCAGTTCTTC; CDR3: CASSYTQISNEQFF; V: TRBV6-6; J: TRBJ2-1; D: NA
DNA: TGTGCCAGCAGCCTCCGGACAGGGGTCACTGAAGCTTTCTTT; CDR3: CASSLRTGVTEAFF; V: TRBV7-9; J: TRBJ1-1; D: TRBD1
DNA: TGTGCCAGCAGCACCAGCGGGCGCACTCCGCTCGAGCAGTACTTC; CDR3: CASSTSGRTPLEQYF; V: TRBV7-9; J: TRBJ2-7; D: NA
DNA: TGTGCCAGCAGTGGGGCCGCGGGGGCAGGAGAGCAGTTCTTC; CDR3: CASSGAAGAGEQFF; V: TRBV2; J: TRBJ2-1; D: NA
DNA: TGTGCCAGCAGCTCTAGGGGAATTTCACCCCTCCACTTT; CDR3: CASSSRGISPLHF; V: TRBV13; J: TRBJ1-6; D: NA
DNA: TGTGCCAGCAGTGGCCGGGACAGGGACGATGGCTACACCTTC; CDR3: CASSGRDRDDGYTF; V: TRBV6-5; J: TRBJ1-2; D: TRBD1
DNA: TGTGCCAGCAGCTTAGCGTGGCGTGAAGGGGGACGCCAAGAGACCCAGTACTTC; CDR3: CASSLAWREGGRQETQYF; V: TRBV7-9; J: TRBJ2-5; D: NA
DNA: TGTGCCAGCAGCCCAGGGACAGGGGTAGTGCAGGGCTACACCTTC; CDR3: CASSPGTGVVQGYTF; V: TRBV11-2; J: TRBJ1-2; D: TRBD1
DNA: TGCGCCAGCAGCCCCGGGACAGGGGGTGAGACCCAGTACTTC; CDR3: CASSPGTGGETQYF; V: TRBV5-1; J: TRBJ2-5; D: TRBD1
DNA: TGTGCCAGCAGTGTTGAAGCGGGAGAGTACACCGGGGAGCTGTTTTTT; CDR3: CASSVEAGEYTGELFF; V: TRBV2; J: TRBJ2-2; D: TRBD2
DNA: TGCGCCAGCAGCCCGCGGGGCACAGGCCCATACAATGAGCAGTTCTTC; CDR3: CASSPRGTGPYNEQFF; V: TRBV5-1; J: TRBJ2-1; D: NA
DNA: TGTGCCAGCACCCCAGGACAGGGTTGGGAGCAGTACTTC; CDR3: CASTPGQGWEQYF; V: TRBV5-8; J: TRBJ2-7; D: TRBD1
DNA: TGCGCCAGCAGCCAAGGCGGGGTGGGGAACAATTCACCCCTCCACTTT; CDR3: CASSQGGVGNNSPLHF; V: TRBV4-3; J: TRBJ1-6; D: NA
DNA: TGTGCCAGCAGCTTACCAGGGGGGTTCAGAATGGAAGAGACCCAGTACTTC; CDR3: CASSLPGGFRMEETQYF; V: TRBV7-8; J: TRBJ2-5; D: NA
DNA: TGCGCCAGCAGCTCACAGGGGGCTGGCACTGAAGCTTTCTTT; CDR3: CASSSQGAGTEAFF; V: TRBV5-1; J: TRBJ1-1; D: TRBD1
DNA: TGTGCCTGGCGCGGACTAGCGGGGGACGAGCAGTTCTTC; CDR3: CAWRGLAGDEQFF; V: TRBV30; J: TRBJ2-1; D: TRBD2
DNA: TGTGCCATCAGCGAGGGGCAGGGCCGTTGGGACTATGGCTACACCTTC; CDR3: CAISEGQGRWDYGYTF; V: TRBV10-3; J: TRBJ1-2; D: NA
DNA: TGCAGCGTTGGTGGGGGGGGGACAAGGGAGCAGTTCTTC; CDR3: CSVGGGGTREQFF; V: TRBV29-1; J: TRBJ2-1; D: NA
DNA: TGTGCCAGCAGCCAGCAGGGGAACACTGAAGCTTTCTTT; CDR3: CASSQQGNTEAFF; V: TRBV7-9; J: TRBJ1-1; D: NA
DNA: TGTGCCAGCAGTTTATCTTCGGGGGGACACCGGACCATATATTTT; CDR3: CASSLSSGGHRTIYF; V: TRBV27; J: TRBJ1-3; D: NA
DNA: TGTGCCAGCTCACTCCAAACAGAAAACCTTTTGAACACCGGGGAGCTGTTTTTT; CDR3: CASSLQTENLLNTGELFF; V: TRBV18; J: TRBJ2-2; D: NA
DNA: TGTGCCACACAAACAAGGACAGGACAAACAGATACGCAGTATTTT; CDR3: CATQTRTGQTDTQYF; V: TRBV15; J: TRBJ2-3; D: TRBD1
DNA: TGCGCCAGCAGTTCTACAGGTAACACTGAAGCTTTCTTT; CDR3: CASSSTGNTEAFF; V: TRBV4-1; J: TRBJ1-1; D: NA